The 21 T cell receptor beta chains reported below all come from one sample, sequenced in a study of CD8+CD57+ T cells in acquired aplastic anemia. For CDR3 and TCR beta VDJ profiling, genomic DNA was the template used. From the reads, TCRdb called clonotypes with MiXCR, one entry per CDR3 protein. This table has 120,000 or so distinct CDR3 sequences, roughly 55% appearing once. CD8+CD57+ cell expansion, shown by flow cytometry, had occurred in the patients selected for sequencing. Sequencing was carried out using sorted CD4+, CD8+, or CD8+CD57+ T cells (not recorded which) from PBMCs. These TCRs come from a human donor with aplastic anemia.

This clonotype was recorded many times. The V call is TRBV4-1, the J call TRBJ2-7, with 7 bases matching TRBD2. V lost 1 base, J lost 2 bases, and 5 bases stayed unmatched. The CDR3 spans 15 residues. CDR1 is MGHRA and CDR2 is YSYEKL in the germline V gene. The CDR3 loop reads CASSQVPGGTYEQYF. CDR3 nucleotide sequence: TGCGCCAGCAGCCAAGTGCCCGGGGGGACCTACGAGCAGTACTTC.

The CDR3 bases are TGCAGCGTTGAAGGGGGACAGGGATCAGATACGCAGTATTTT. Protein product: CSVEGGQGSDTQYF. The chain combines TRBV29-1 with TRBJ2-3; 9 nucleotides align to TRBD1. V was clipped by 1 base and J by 4 bases; unmatched bases: 3. The CDR3 is 14 residues long. CDR1 SQVTM and CDR2 ANQGSEA come from the germline V gene.

In DNA form, the CDR3 reads TGCGCCAGCAGCCAAGATGGGGGAGGCAGCAATCAGCCCCAGCATTTT. Translating gives CASSQDGGGSNQPQHF. The chain recombines TRBV4-3 with TRBJ1-5; a possible D gene is TRBD1 (5 bases). The V end lost 0 bases, the J end lost 1 base, and 10 bases lay between the germline ends. The CDR3 covers 16 residues. From germline, CDR1 is LGHNA and CDR2 YSLEER.

Comments on this clonotype: Compared with germline, one end of the junction differs, possibly owing to a read error. This chain uses TRBV2 with TRBJ1-5, with TRBD1 as a possible D gene (5 bases). Germline V gene lookup returns CDR1 SNHLY and CDR2 FYNNEI. The CDR3 has 12 amino acids. CDR3 in DNA: TGCGGGGGAGGGTATAGCAATCAGCCCCAGCATTTT. Residues: CGGGYSNQPQHF.

This clonotype was observed many times. The V and J genes are TRBV7-9 and TRBJ1-1; D remains ambiguous. Trimming stripped 5 bases from V and 3 bases from J, with 10 bases between. The CDR3 loop spans 13 amino acids. Germline V gene lookup returns CDR1 SEHNR and CDR2 FQNEAQ (reference sequence). The chain's CDR3 is CASSVPGDTEAFF. CDR3 DNA sequence: TGTGCCAGCAGCGTCCCTGGGGACACTGAAGCTTTCTTT.

This sequence joins TRBV19 and TRBJ1-5; TRBD1 might be the D (5 bases). The CDR3 covers 13 residues. Looked up from germline, CDR1 is LNHDA and CDR2 is SQIVND (reference sequence). V lost 5 bases to trimming and J lost 3 bases, with 8 bases between them. The CDR3 DNA reads as TGTGCCAGTAGTTTACAGGACAATCAGCCCCAGCATTTT. It specifies CASSLQDNQPQHF.

V and J are TRBV7-3 and TRBJ2-5; D is tentatively TRBD1 or TRBD2 (7 bases each). V gave up 5 bases and J gave up 11 bases, with 18 bases separating them. The CDR3 runs 13 residues. From germline, CDR1 is SGHTA and CDR2 FQGTGA. The CDR3 DNA reads TGTGCCAGCAGCCCCCGACAGGGAGGGGAGCAGTACTTC. Protein: CASSPRQGGEQYF.

The rearrangement joins TRBV7-3 to TRBJ2-2; TRBD2 matches at 7 bases. The CDR3 loop spans 15 amino acids. The V gene end was trimmed by 5 bases and the J gene end by 7 bases; junction bases not matched to a gene: 10. CDR1 SGHTA and CDR2 FQGTGA come from the germline V gene. The CDR3 reads CASSLNSLALGELFF. As DNA, the CDR3 is TGTGCCAGCAGCCTAAACTCACTAGCGCTCGGGGAGCTGTTTTTT.

This clonotype has at least ten counts. The J gene is TRBJ1-4, the V gene TRBV2; a possible D gene is TRBD1 (6 bases). The CDR3 totals 16 residues. The ends were cut back, 5 bases at V and 4 bases at J, with 17 bases in the middle. The V gene's germline CDR1 is SNHLY and CDR2 FYNNEI. The CDR3 sequence is CASSYDRSDRNEKLFF. CDR3 DNA sequence: TGTGCCAGCAGTTATGACAGGTCGGACCGTAATGAAAAACTGTTTTTT.

This clonotype is a singleton in its sample. Mismatch with germline at one junction end may stem from a read error. V and J are TRBV12-3 or TRBV12-4 and TRBJ2-7; TRBD2 agrees at 8 bases. The CDR3 runs to 14 residues. As DNA, the CDR3 is TGTGCCAGCAGTTTACAGAGCGGGAGAGACGAGGAGTACTTC. It yields the protein CASSLQSGRDEEYF.

As regards this clonotype: This sequence may be a read error, since a much larger clone differs from it by one base. The V call is TRBV7-9, the J call TRBJ2-2, with D hard to call. CDR3 length equals 15 residues. The germline V gene has CDR1 SEHNR and CDR2 FQNEAQ (reference sequence). The ends were cut back, 5 bases at V and 5 bases at J, with 15 bases in the middle. This CDR3 is CASSLLRRRTGELFF. The CDR3 DNA follows: TGTGCCAGCAGCCTCCTCAGGAGAAGAACCGGGGAGCTGTTTTTT. Based on the CDR3 plus reference TRBV7-9 and TRBJ2-2, the full variable domain is DTGVSQNPRHKITKRGQNVTFRCDPISEHNRLYWYRQTLGQGPEFLTYFQNEAQLEKSRLLSDRFSAERPKGSFSTLEIQRTEQGDSAMYLCASSLLRRRTGELFFGEGSRLTVL.

The V gene is TRBV2, the J gene TRBJ2-3; D may be TRBD2 (6 bases). The CDR3 has 14 residues. The germline CDR1 and CDR2 sequences are SNHLY and FYNNEI. V lost 4 bases, J lost 2 bases, and 10 bases lay in between. The DNA for the CDR3 is TGTGCCAGCAGTGGACGCGGGGTCACAGATACGCAGTATTTT. This codes for CASSGRGVTDTQYF.

The V call is TRBV20-1, the J call TRBJ1-5; D call uncertain. V lost 6 bases to trimming and J lost 0 bases, with 12 bases between them. The CDR3 consists of 14 residues. CDR1 and CDR2 (germline): DFQATT, SNEGSKA (reference sequence). CDR3 amino acids: CSARQPNSNQPQHF. CDR3 coding DNA: TGCAGTGCAAGACAACCTAATAGCAATCAGCCCCAGCATTTT.

The chain joins TRBV28 to TRBJ1-6; 11 bases line up with TRBD1. Trimming took 6 bases from V and 8 from J; bases not matched to a gene: 3. The CDR3 is 14 residues long. Germline CDR1 and CDR2: MDHEN and SYDVKM. The CDR3 sequence: CASSGQGAYSPLHF. DNA for the CDR3: TGTGCCAGCAGCGGACAGGGGGCTTATTCACCCCTCCACTTT. Full variable domain (rest looked up from reference TRBV28 and TRBJ1-6): DVKVTQSSRYLVKRTGEKVFLECVQDMDHENMFWYRQDPGLGLRLIYFSYDVKMKEKGDIPEGYSVSREKKERFSLILESASTNQTSMYLCASSGQGAYSPLHFGNGTRLTVT.

The rearrangement joins TRBV20-1 to TRBJ1-1; D is unclear. Germline CDR1 reads DFQATT; CDR2 reads SNEGSKA (reference sequence). V gave up 5 bases and J gave up 0 bases, with 7 bases separating them. This CDR3 has 12 residues. Here the CDR3 reads CSAEGMNTEAFF. CDR3 sequence (DNA): TGCAGTGCTGAGGGTATGAACACTGAAGCTTTCTTT.

J is TRBJ2-3 and V is TRBV6-4; D gene ambiguous. Between the trimmed V and J ends, which lost 6 bases and 3 bases, there was a span of 22 bases. The CDR3 is made up of 17 amino acids. CDR1 is MRHNA and CDR2 is SNTAGT in the germline V gene. The CDR3 is CASSARSGVAVTDTQYF. The CDR3, as DNA: TGTGCCAGCAGCGCTCGATCCGGCGTGGCGGTTACAGATACGCAGTATTTT.

The V and J genes are TRBV6-1 and TRBJ2-3; no reliable D call. The V gene's germline CDR1 is MNHNS and CDR2 SASEGT. The CDR3 spans 15 residues. The germline V and J ends were trimmed by 10 bases and 2 bases, with 19 bases remaining between them. The CDR3 DNA reads as TGTGCCATCACGGTTCGGGTACCCCCCACAGATACGCAGTATTTT. This sequence encodes CAITVRVPPTDTQYF.

This clonotype was found a few times. This may stem from a read error, because a much larger clone lies one nucleotide away. CDR3 DNA: TGTGCCAGCGCTTCCGGCCGTGGGTCAGCGGAGACCCAGTACTTC. Its protein is CASASGRGSAETQYF. This chain uses TRBV2 with TRBJ2-5; D call uncertain. The ends were cut back, 8 bases at V and 5 bases at J, with 21 bases in the middle. CDR1 and CDR2 from the germline V gene are SNHLY and FYNNEI. The CDR3 extends over 15 amino acids.

V and J are TRBV7-9 and TRBJ1-2, with D tentatively TRBD1 (6 bases). The CDR3 loop spans 12 amino acids. Trimming pared 2 bases from V and 13 bases from J, leaving 14 bases between. The germline CDR1 and CDR2 sequences are SEHNR and FQNEAQ (reference sequence). The CDR3 region is CASSLPPGESTF. The CDR3, as DNA: TGTGCCAGCAGCTTACCTCCAGGGGAGTCCACCTTC.

A single count supports this clonotype. The gene calls are TRBV7-3 and TRBJ1-1; D gene ambiguous. Trimming removed 1 base at V and 1 base at J, with 10 bases between. Germline CDR1 and CDR2: SGHTA and FQGTGA. This CDR3 is 15 amino acids long. In nucleotides, the CDR3 is TGTGCCAGCAGCTTAAAATCGGGGTCGAACACTGAAGCTTTCTTT. Its protein product is CASSLKSGSNTEAFF.

This sequence joins TRBV7-8 and TRBJ1-2; D gene ambiguous. CDR1 is SGHVS, CDR2 FQNEAQ, per germline. The CDR3 extends over 13 amino acids. V shed 5 bases and J shed 3 bases, with 10 bases lying between them. CDR3 sequence reads: CASSAMVHYGYTF. The CDR3 nucleotides read TGTGCCAGCAGCGCTATGGTCCACTATGGCTACACCTTC.